This T cell receptor beta chain was sequenced for a study of blood T cell repertoires in COVID-19. The length of the CDR3 is 14 residues. The germline gives CDR1 SGHKS, CDR2 YYEKEE (reference sequence). Turning to this clone: Germline and junction disagree at one end, which may indicate a read error.

In the original analysis: Reference gene primers were amplified, and this amplification served to estimate nucleated cell counts. The table came from immunoSEQ multiplex PCR; TCRdb's copy has only in-frame clones and leaves some out. V and J calls and clone size come straight from that table; D and trimming were deduced from the DNA. Of approximately 50,000 clones in the sample, 80% to 90% were seen once. Material: peripheral blood. This chain connects TRBV5-5 to TRBJ2-1; D remains unclear. The sequence was collected from a man in his 60s with COVID-19, enrolled during active disease. CDR3 DNA: TGTGCCAGCAGCCCACCCGGGTCCTTCAATGAGCAGTTCTTC. This codes for CASSPPGSFNEQFF. The full variable domain, completed using reference TRBV5-5 and TRBJ2-1, is DAGVTQSPTHLIKTRGQQVTLRCSPISGHKSVSWYQQVLGQGPQFIFQYYEKEERGRGNFPDRFSARQFPNYSSELNVNALLLGDSALYLCASSPPGSFNEQFFGPGTRLTVL.